Listed below are T cell receptor beta chains from one sample, sequenced in a study of cytomegalovirus exposure and HLA in healthy donors. Sequenced by immunoSEQ multiplex PCR; TCRdb stores in-frame clones only, minus some. The repertoire consists of 150,000 or so clones, with around 81% occurring once and the leading ten covering roughly 4.9%. Sequenced: PBMCs. These receptors came from a woman aged 18-29 years in good health and CMV-seropositive. Each CDR3 is given with its conserved first and last residue. The D gene is left open where the match is weak. Rows give clone size only sometimes, using once, few, many, or a class for an expanded clone.

d_call	clone_size	v_call	j_call	cdr3_nt	cdr3_aa
TRBD2	once	TRBV7-3	TRBJ2-1	TGTGCCAGCAGCCGTACTAGCGGGAGTTACAATGAGCAGTTCTTC	CASSRTSGSYNEQFF
-	-	TRBV4-1	TRBJ1-5	TGCGCCAGCAGCCAAGATTTCCGTAGCAATCAGCCCCAGCATTTT	CASSQDFRSNQPQHF
-	-	TRBV19	TRBJ1-5	TGTGCCAGTAGTATAAATGGGCCAAGCAATCAGCCCCAGCATTTT	CASSINGPSNQPQHF
TRBD1	-	TRBV5-1	TRBJ1-2	TGCGCCAGCAGCTGGGGGACAGGGACCTATGGCTACACCTTC	CASSWGTGTYGYTF
-	-	TRBV7-2	TRBJ1-5	TGTGCCAGCAGCTCCACACCGGGGCCCCAGCATTTT	CASSSTPGPQHF
-	once	TRBV7-2	TRBJ2-7	TGTGCCAGCAGCTTACGAGGACAGCCCTACGAGCAGTACTTC	CASSLRGQPYEQYF
-	-	TRBV6-1	TRBJ1-6	TGTGCCAGCAGTGAACGGGGTCAGGCGACTTCACCCCTCCACTTT	CASSERGQATSPLHF
TRBD2	-	TRBV27	TRBJ2-1	TGTGCCAGCAGTGACACCGGGACTAGATCTTTTGAGCAGTTCTTC	CASSDTGTRSFEQFF
-	-	TRBV18	TRBJ1-6	TGTGCCAGCTCACCCAGGGATTCACCCCTCCACTTT	CASSPRDSPLHF
TRBD1	-	TRBV5-1	TRBJ2-1	TGCGCCAGCAGCTTGGGTGACAGGGGCGATGAGCAGTTCTTC	CASSLGDRGDEQFF
-	-	TRBV11-3	TRBJ2-2	TGTGCCAGCAGCTTAGGCGGGGCCGGGGAGCTGTTTTTT	CASSLGGAGELFF
TRBD2	-	TRBV5-1	TRBJ2-1	TGCGCCAGCAGCCGGACGGGGGGGCTACCTAGCAATGAGCAGTTCTTC	CASSRTGGLPSNEQFF
-	-	TRBV5-5	TRBJ2-7	TGTGCCAGCAGCCTCCGACAGTCCTACGAGCAGTACTTC	CASSLRQSYEQYF
-	-	TRBV5-6	TRBJ1-2	TGTGCCAGCAGCTCCGAGGAGGCGTATGGCTACACCTTC	CASSSEEAYGYTF
TRBD2	-	TRBV4-2	TRBJ2-7	TGTGCCAGCAGCCGAGCGGGGATCTCCTACGAGCAGTACTTC	CASSRAGISYEQYF
-	-	TRBV2	TRBJ2-5	TGTGCCAGCAGTGCGACAGGCTGGGAGACCCAGTACTTC	CASSATGWETQYF
-	-	TRBV7-8	TRBJ1-5	TGTGCCAGCAGCTTTAACGACGGGAATCAGCCCCAGCATTTT	CASSFNDGNQPQHF
TRBD1	once	TRBV28	TRBJ1-4	TGTGCCAGCAGTGGGACGGTGGACAGGACGAATGAAAAACTGTTTTTT	CASSGTVDRTNEKLFF
-	-	TRBV4-1	TRBJ2-1	TGCGCCAGCAGCCAACGCATACAGATCCAAAAGTACAATGAGCAGTTCTTC	CASSQRIQIQKYNEQFF
-	once	TRBV5-6	TRBJ2-2	TGTGCCAGCAGCTTGTTTTTGGCAGGGAGGAAAAACGGGGAGCTGTTTTTT	CASSLFLAGRKNGELFF
-	-	TRBV29-1	TRBJ1-2	TGCAGCGTTGATCCGAAGGAACAGGCAATTGGCTATGGCTACACCTTC	CSVDPKEQAIGYGYTF
-	-	TRBV2	TRBJ1-2	TGTGCCAGCCAAGACAGTTTTTATGGCTACACCTTC	CASQDSFYGYTF
TRBD1	-	TRBV7-2	TRBJ1-1	TGTGCCAGCAGCTTAGAGGGGGCGGGCACTGAAGCTTTCTTT	CASSLEGAGTEAFF
TRBD2	once	TRBV29-1	TRBJ2-7	TGCAGCGTTGAAGATAGACGCGGGGGGAACTACGAGCAGTACTTC	CSVEDRRGGNYEQYF
-	once	TRBV11-3	TRBJ2-5	TGTGCCAGCAGCTCCGGGGACACAGCCCAAGAGACCCAGTACTTC	CASSSGDTAQETQYF
TRBD2	-	TRBV5-1	TRBJ2-5	TGCGCCAGCAGCTTTGAAGGACTAGCGGGGGTCCAAGAGACCCAGTACTTC	CASSFEGLAGVQETQYF
-	-	TRBV7-8	TRBJ2-7	TGTGCCAGCAGCTTAGGGAGTTCAGGGAGGATTCTCGCGACCTACGAGCAGTACTTC	CASSLGSSGRILATYEQYF
-	few	TRBV18	TRBJ1-1	TGTGCCAGCTCCGCGTCAAGTGCTAGGAACACTGAAGCTTTCTTT	CASSASSARNTEAFF
-	-	TRBV4-1	TRBJ2-1	TGCGCCAGCAGCCAAGGCCAGGGAAGGACCTACAATGAGCAGTTCTTC	CASSQGQGRTYNEQFF
-	few	TRBV5-4	TRBJ1-2	TGTGCCAGCAGCCAGGGGACGTACTATGGCTACACCTTC	CASSQGTYYGYTF
TRBD2	-	TRBV10-3	TRBJ2-2	TGTGCCACTCGAGGGGCCGGGCGGGGGGGCTTCACCGGGGAGCTGTTTTTT	CATRGAGRGGFTGELFF
-	-	TRBV5-6	TRBJ1-4	TGTGCCAGCAGCACGCGGGTTTTGGCAACTAATGAAAAACTGTTTTTT	CASSTRVLATNEKLFF
TRBD2	-	TRBV19	TRBJ2-1	TGTGCCAGTAGCGACCGGGCCGGGGGGAACTATGAGCAGTTCTTC	CASSDRAGGNYEQFF
-	-	TRBV30	TRBJ2-1	TGTGCCTGGAGTGTATCTCGGAGCTCCTACAATGAGCAGTTCTTC	CAWSVSRSSYNEQFF
TRBD2	few	TRBV5-4	TRBJ2-1	TGTGCCAGCAGCCTCGGACTAGCGAGTGGGAATGAGCAGTTCTTC	CASSLGLASGNEQFF
TRBD1	once	TRBV7-3	TRBJ2-2	TGTGCCAGCAGCTTAATCGGGACAGGGGATAGCACCGGGGAGCTGTTTTTT	CASSLIGTGDSTGELFF
TRBD1	-	TRBV6-1	TRBJ1-4	TGTGCCAGCAGTGAAGACGAAGGGGGCGGTAGGGAAAAACTGTTTTTT	CASSEDEGGGREKLFF